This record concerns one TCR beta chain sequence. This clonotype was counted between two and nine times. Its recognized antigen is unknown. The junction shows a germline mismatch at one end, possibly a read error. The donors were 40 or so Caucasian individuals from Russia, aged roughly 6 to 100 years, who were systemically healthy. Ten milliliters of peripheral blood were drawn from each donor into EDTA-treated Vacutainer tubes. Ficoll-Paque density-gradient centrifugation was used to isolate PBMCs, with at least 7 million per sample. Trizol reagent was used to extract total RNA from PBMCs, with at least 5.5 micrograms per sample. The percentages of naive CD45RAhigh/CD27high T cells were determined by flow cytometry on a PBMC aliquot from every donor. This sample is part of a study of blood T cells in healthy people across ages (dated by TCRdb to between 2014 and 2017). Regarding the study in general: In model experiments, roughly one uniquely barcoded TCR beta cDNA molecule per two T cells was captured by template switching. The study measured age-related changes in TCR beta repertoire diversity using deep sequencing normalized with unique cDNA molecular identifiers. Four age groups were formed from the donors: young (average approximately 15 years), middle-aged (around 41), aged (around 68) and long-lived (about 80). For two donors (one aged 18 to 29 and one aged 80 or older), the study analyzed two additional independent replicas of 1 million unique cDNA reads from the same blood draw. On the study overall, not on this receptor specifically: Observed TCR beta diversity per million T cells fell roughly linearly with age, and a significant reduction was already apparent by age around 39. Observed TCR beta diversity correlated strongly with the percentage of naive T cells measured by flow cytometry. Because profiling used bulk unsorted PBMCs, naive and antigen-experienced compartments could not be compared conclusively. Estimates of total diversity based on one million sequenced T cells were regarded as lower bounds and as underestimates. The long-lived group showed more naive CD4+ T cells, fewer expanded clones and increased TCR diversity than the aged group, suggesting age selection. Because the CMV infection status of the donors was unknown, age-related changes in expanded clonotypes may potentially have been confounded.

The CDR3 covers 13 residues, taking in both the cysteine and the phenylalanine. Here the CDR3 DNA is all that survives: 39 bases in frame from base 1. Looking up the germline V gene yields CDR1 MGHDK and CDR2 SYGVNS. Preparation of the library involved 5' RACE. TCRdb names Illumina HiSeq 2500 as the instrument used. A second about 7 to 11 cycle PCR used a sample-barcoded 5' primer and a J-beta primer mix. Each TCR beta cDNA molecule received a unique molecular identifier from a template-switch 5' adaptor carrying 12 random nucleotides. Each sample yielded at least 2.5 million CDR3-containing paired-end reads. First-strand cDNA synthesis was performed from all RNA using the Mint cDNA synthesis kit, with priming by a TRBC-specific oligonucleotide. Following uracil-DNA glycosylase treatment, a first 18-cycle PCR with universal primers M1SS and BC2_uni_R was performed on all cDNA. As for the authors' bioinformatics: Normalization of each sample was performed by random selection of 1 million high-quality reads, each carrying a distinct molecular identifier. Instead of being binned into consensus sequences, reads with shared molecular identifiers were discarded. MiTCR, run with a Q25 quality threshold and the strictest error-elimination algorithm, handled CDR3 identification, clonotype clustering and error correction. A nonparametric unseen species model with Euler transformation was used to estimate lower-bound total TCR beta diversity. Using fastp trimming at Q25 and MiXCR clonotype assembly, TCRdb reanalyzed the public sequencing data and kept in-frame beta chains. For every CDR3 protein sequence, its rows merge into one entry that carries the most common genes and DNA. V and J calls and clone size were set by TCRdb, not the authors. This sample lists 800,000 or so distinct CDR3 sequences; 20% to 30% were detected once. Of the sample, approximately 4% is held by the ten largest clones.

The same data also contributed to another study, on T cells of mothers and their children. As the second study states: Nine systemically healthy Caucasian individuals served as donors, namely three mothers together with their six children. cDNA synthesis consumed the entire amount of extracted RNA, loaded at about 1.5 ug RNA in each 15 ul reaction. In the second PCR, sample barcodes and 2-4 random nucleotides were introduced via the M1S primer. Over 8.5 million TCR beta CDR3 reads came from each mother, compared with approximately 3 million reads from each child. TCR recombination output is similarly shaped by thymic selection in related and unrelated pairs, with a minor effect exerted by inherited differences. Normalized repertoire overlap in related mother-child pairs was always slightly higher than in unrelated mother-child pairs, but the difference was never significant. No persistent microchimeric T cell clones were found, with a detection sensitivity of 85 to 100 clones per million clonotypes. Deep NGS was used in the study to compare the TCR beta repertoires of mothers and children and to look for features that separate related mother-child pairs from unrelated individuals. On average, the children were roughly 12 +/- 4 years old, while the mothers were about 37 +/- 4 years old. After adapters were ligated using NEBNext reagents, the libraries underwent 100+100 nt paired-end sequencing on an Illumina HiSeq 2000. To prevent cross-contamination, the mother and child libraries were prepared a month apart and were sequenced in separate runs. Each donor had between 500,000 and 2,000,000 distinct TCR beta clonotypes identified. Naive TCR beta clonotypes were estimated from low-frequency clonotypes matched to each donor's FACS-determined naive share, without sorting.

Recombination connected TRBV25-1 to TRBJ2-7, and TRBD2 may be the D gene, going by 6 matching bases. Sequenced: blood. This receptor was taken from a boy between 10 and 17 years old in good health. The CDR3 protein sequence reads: CASPHGTHYEQYF. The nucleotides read TGTGCCAGCCCCCACGGGACTCACTACGAGCAATACTTC.